This is a list of T cell receptor beta chains from one sample in a study of T-cell reconstitution after alpha-beta-depleted transplantation in children. Each CDR3 protein is one row after TCRdb ran MiXCR on the PCR reads. The repertoire holds 250,000 to 300,000 distinct CDR3 sequences, with around 7.3% as singletons. Sequenced here: peripheral blood, sampled 360 days after TCRalphabeta/CD19-depleted stem cell transplant. The receptors come from a female patient between 2 and 10 years old who had a stem cell transplant for Fanconi anemia, so the T cells may come from the graft donor. Both conserved end residues are part of each CDR3. A D gene is named only where the DNA matches it firmly. Clone size is given for some rows only: seen once, a few or many times, or a class if the clone is expanded.

CASRAGGNSYEQYF,TGTGCCAGTAGAGCCGGGGGGAACTCCTACGAGCAGTACTTC,TRBV19,TRBJ2-7,few,TRBD2
CASSHFPGLTDTQYF,TGTGCCAGCAGCCATTTCCCCGGTCTCACGGATACGCAGTATTTT,TRBV3-1,TRBJ2-3,NA,NA
CASSSGTGSGNTIYF,TGTGCCAGCAGCTCCGGGACAGGTAGCGGAAACACCATATATTTT,TRBV7-6,TRBJ1-3,many,TRBD1
CASSPHTDTEAFF,TGTGCCAGCTCCCCTCATACGGACACTGAAGCTTTCTTT,TRBV18,TRBJ1-1,NA,NA
CASSELGAGRAYEQYF,TGTGCCAGCAGTGAATTAGGGGCAGGTCGGGCCTACGAGCAGTACTTC,TRBV25-1,TRBJ2-7,NA,NA
CASRSGTSVSNEQFF,TGTGCCAGCAGATCCGGGACTAGCGTGTCCAATGAGCAGTTCTTC,TRBV28,TRBJ2-1,many,TRBD2
CASSPSWNYGYTF,TGTGCCAGCAGCCCGAGCTGGAACTATGGCTACACCTTC,TRBV14,TRBJ1-2,few,NA
CASRRTGNYGYTF,TGTGCCAGCAGGAGAACAGGGAACTATGGCTACACCTTC,TRBV12-3/TRBV12-4,TRBJ1-2,NA,NA
CAGGPTGYSYGYTF,TGCGCCGGGGGACCGACAGGGTACTCCTATGGCTACACCTTC,TRBV5-1,TRBJ1-2,NA,TRBD1
CASSLGTGAFEQYF,TGCGCCAGCAGCTTGGGGACAGGGGCGTTTGAGCAGTACTTC,TRBV5-1,TRBJ2-7,many,TRBD1
CASSHPSETQYF,TGCGCCAGCAGCCACCCTTCAGAGACCCAGTACTTC,TRBV4-1,TRBJ2-5,NA,NA
CSARLAVTYNEQFF,TGCAGTGCTCGACTAGCGGTTACCTACAATGAGCAGTTCTTC,TRBV20-1,TRBJ2-1,many,TRBD2
CASRPSGGADTQYF,TGTGCCAGCAGACCTAGTGGGGGCGCAGATACGCAGTATTTT,TRBV6-1,TRBJ2-3,many,NA
CSAEARGPYEQYF,TGCAGTGCTGAGGCTCGGGGGCCCTACGAGCAGTACTTC,TRBV20-1,TRBJ2-7,many,NA
CASSWGLANYEQYF,TGCGCCAGCAGCTGGGGACTAGCGAACTACGAGCAGTACTTC,TRBV5-1,TRBJ2-7,many,TRBD2
CASSYWGAKNTEAFF,TGTGCCAGCAGTTACTGGGGGGCGAAGAACACTGAAGCTTTCTTT,TRBV6-5,TRBJ1-1,many,NA
CSVEDRGGVEAFF,TGCAGCGTTGAAGATCGTGGGGGTGTCGAAGCTTTCTTT,TRBV29-1,TRBJ1-1,many,NA
CASSPRQLDNEKLFF,TGTGCCAGCAGTCCAAGACAGCTTGATAATGAAAAACTGTTTTTT,TRBV12-3/TRBV12-4,TRBJ1-4,many,NA
CASGRPTQFESADTQYF,TGTGCCAGCGGGCGCCCCACACAGTTCGAAAGTGCAGATACGCAGTATTTT,TRBV5-4,TRBJ2-3,NA,NA
CASTYGGLEGYTF,TGTGCCAGCACCTATGGGGGGCTGGAGGGCTACACCTTC,TRBV7-9,TRBJ1-2,NA,NA
CASSLIRGGRETQYF,TGTGCCAGCAGTTTAATACGGGGGGGCCGAGAGACCCAGTACTTC,TRBV12-3/TRBV12-4,TRBJ2-5,many,TRBD2
CASSTYRGPRTDTQYF,TGTGCCAGCAGTACTTACAGGGGGCCCCGCACAGATACGCAGTATTTT,TRBV27,TRBJ2-3,many,TRBD1
CASTAGAFYNEQFF,TGTGCCAGCACCGCGGGAGCGTTCTACAATGAGCAGTTCTTC,TRBV6-2/TRBV6-3,TRBJ2-1,NA,TRBD2
CASSEAGPGPQHF,TGTGCCAGCAGTGAAGCGGGACCGGGCCCCCAGCATTTT,TRBV6-1,TRBJ1-5,many,NA
CASSLEGSSPLHF,TGTGCCAGCAGCTTAGAGGGGTCATCACCCCTCCACTTT,TRBV7-8,TRBJ1-6,NA,NA
CASSLSSGDLYEQYF,TGTGCCAGCAGCTTGTCCAGCGGGGACCTCTACGAGCAGTACTTC,TRBV7-2,TRBJ2-7,NA,TRBD2
CASTGYRRGTGELFF,TGTGCCAGCACAGGGTACCGTAGGGGCACCGGGGAGCTGTTTTTT,TRBV27,TRBJ2-2,few,NA
CASSRGVRTDTQYF,TGTGCCAGCTCCCGGGGCGTCCGCACAGATACGCAGTATTTT,TRBV9,TRBJ2-3,many,NA
CATTQGLIFTDTQYF,TGTGCCACGACCCAGGGACTAATTTTCACAGATACGCAGTATTTT,TRBV10-3,TRBJ2-3,few,TRBD2
CASTVTSSGGTNEQFF,TGTGCCAGCACCGTAACGTCTAGCGGGGGAACCAATGAGCAGTTCTTC,TRBV27,TRBJ2-1,many,TRBD2
CASSLARSHGGTQYF,TGTGCCAGCAGTTTAGCCCGATCTCACGGGGGGACCCAGTACTTC,TRBV12-3/TRBV12-4,TRBJ2-5,few,NA
CATSRDRGRAGEQYF,TGTGCCACCAGCAGAGATCGGGGAAGGGCGGGAGAGCAGTACTTC,TRBV15,TRBJ2-7,few,NA
CASSGGPFYEQYF,TGTGCCAGCTCGGGAGGGCCATTCTACGAGCAGTACTTC,TRBV7-8,TRBJ2-7,many,TRBD2
CASSETSDQETQYF,TGTGCCAGCAGTGAGACTAGCGATCAAGAGACCCAGTACTTC,TRBV25-1,TRBJ2-5,NA,TRBD2
CASSDRNSPLHF,TGTGCCAGCAGCGACAGAAATTCACCCCTCCACTTT,TRBV3-1,TRBJ1-6,NA,NA
CASSSRSATGKGDTKNIQYF,TGTGCCAGCAGCTCTAGGTCAGCGACAGGGAAAGGCGATACCAAAAACATTCAGTACTTC,TRBV11-2,TRBJ2-4,NA,TRBD1
CASSLVLADEQYF,TGCGCCAGCAGCTTGGTATTGGCGGACGAGCAGTACTTC,TRBV5-1,TRBJ2-7,many,NA